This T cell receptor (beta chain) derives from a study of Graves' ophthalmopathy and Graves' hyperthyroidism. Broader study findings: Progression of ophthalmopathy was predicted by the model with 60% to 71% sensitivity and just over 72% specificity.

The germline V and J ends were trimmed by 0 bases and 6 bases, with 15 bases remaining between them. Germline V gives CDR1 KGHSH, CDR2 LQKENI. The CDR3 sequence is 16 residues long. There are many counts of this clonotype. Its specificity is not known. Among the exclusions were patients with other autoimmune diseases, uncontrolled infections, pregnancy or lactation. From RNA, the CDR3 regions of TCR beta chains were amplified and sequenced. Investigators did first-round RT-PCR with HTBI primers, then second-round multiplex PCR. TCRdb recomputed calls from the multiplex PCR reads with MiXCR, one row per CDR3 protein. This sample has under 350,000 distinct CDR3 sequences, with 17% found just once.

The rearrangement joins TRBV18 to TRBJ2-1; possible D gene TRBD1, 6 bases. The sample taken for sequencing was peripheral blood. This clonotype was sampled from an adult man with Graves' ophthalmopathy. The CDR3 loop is CASSPPGSDRLNEQFF. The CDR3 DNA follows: TGTGCCAGCTCACCACCGGGGTCAGACAGGCTCAATGAGCAGTTCTTC.